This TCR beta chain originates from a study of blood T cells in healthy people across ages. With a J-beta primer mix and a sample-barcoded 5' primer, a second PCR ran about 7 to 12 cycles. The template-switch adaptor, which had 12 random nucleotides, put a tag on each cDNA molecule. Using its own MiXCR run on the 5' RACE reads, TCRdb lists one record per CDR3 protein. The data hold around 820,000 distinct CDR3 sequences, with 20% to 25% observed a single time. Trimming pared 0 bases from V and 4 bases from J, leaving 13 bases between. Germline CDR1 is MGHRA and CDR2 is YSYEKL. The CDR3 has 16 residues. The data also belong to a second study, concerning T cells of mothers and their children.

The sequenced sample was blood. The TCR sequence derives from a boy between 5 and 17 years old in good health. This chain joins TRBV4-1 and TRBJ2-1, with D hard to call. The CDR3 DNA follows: TGCGCCAGCAGCCAAGAAAGGCTAGACGGTTACAATGAGCAGTTCTTC. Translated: CASSQERLDGYNEQFF.